This T cell receptor (beta chain) was documented in a study of Graves' ophthalmopathy and Graves' hyperthyroidism. On the study more broadly: At initial diagnosis, peripheral blood was obtained, and this preceded any treatment.

As the template, RNA transcripts were used to amplify TCR beta CDR3 regions. HTBI primers primed a first-round RT-PCR, and a second-round multiplex PCR followed. TCRdb reprocessed the multiplex PCR reads via MiXCR and lists one record per CDR3 protein. The table records about 400,000 distinct CDR3 sequences, 18% of them present only once. Moderate-to-severe activity, CAS ≥3, NOSPECS ≥4 and a duration under 3 months were seen in donors with ophthalmopathy. Findings and limits, study-wide: Among expanded thyroid clonotypes above 0.001 frequency, most also occurred in blood.

Note on this clonotype: Its target is not known.

Sequences were obtained from peripheral blood. The TCR sequence derives from a woman aged 18-29 years with Graves' ophthalmopathy.

The chain's CDR3 is CASTAGGGGTEAFF. The CDR3 nucleotides read TGTGCCAGCACTGCAGGGGGCGGAGGAACTGAAGCTTTCTTT. V is TRBV28 and J is TRBJ1-1; 8 bases are a match to TRBD1. CDR1 is MDHEN, CDR2 SYDVKM, per germline. CDR3 length: 14 residues. The V and J ends lost 7 bases and 5 bases, in that order; junction bases with no gene match: 9. The whole variable domain, filled in from reference TRBV28 and TRBJ1-1, reads DVKVTQSSRYLVKRTGEKVFLECVQDMDHENMFWYRQDPGLGLRLIYFSYDVKMKEKGDIPEGYSVSREKKERFSLILESASTNQTSMYLCASTAGGGGTEAFFGQGTRLTVV.